The 14 T cell receptor beta chains below all came from one sample that was sequenced in a study of response to subunit inactivated influenza vaccine. TCRdb called the RT-PCR reads again in MiXCR, with one record for every CDR3 protein. The sample consists of about 540,000 distinct CDR3 sequences, under 25% of them appearing once. These data were also reused for a study on T cells expressing NK-cell markers. From that study: As the method of synthesis, 5'RACE template switching with UMIs yielded TCR beta cDNA.

The material sequenced was CD4+ T cells sorted from PBMCs, taken roughly 12 days after vaccination. These receptor sequences come from a man aged 50 to 60 who received an inactivated influenza vaccine.

The rearrangement uses TRBV7-2 and TRBJ2-1; 10 bases line up with TRBD2. This CDR3 region has 15 residues. Germline trimming cut 1 base from V and 6 bases from J; bases unmatched to any gene: 3. Germline V lookup: CDR1 SGHTA, CDR2 FQGNSA. The CDR3 loop is CASSLVSGGTNEQFF. Written as DNA, the CDR3 is TGTGCCAGCAGCTTAGTTAGCGGGGGGACCAATGAGCAGTTCTTC.

V and J are TRBV7-2 and TRBJ2-3, with TRBD2 matching 10 bases. There are 17 residues in the CDR3. Germline loops: CDR1 SGHTA, CDR2 FQGNSA. J gave up 0 bases and V 5 bases, and 8 bases lay outside the gene matches. This CDR3 reads CASSLIPTSGSTDTQYF. Here the CDR3 DNA reads TGTGCCAGCAGCCTCATCCCGACTAGCGGGAGCACAGATACGCAGTATTTT.

This clonotype came up a few times. The J gene is TRBJ2-2, the V gene TRBV6-4; D is uncertain. Trimming stripped 9 bases from V and 7 bases from J, with 21 bases between. CDR3 length: 15 amino acids. Germline assignment: CDR1 MRHNA and CDR2 SNTAGT. The CDR3 DNA reads as TGTGCCAGTCGCACTTCCCCTTGGGAAGGCGGGGAGCTGTTTTTT. As protein: CASRTSPWEGGELFF.

The table lists this clonotype with a few counts. CDR3 region: CSVQNSLADTQYF. CDR3 nucleotides: TGCAGTGTACAAAATTCTCTAGCGGATACGCAGTATTTT. The chain recombines TRBV20-1 with TRBJ2-3; a weak D match, TRBD2 (6 bases). The V and J ends lost 7 bases and 6 bases respectively, with 17 bases between them. CDR3 length: 13 residues. Germline-derived CDR1 and CDR2 are DFQATT and SNEGSKA (reference sequence).

The rearrangement links TRBV7-8 to TRBJ1-6, with TRBD1 identical over 8 bases. Germline CDR1 reads SGHVS; CDR2 reads FQNEAQ. Unmatched junction bases numbered 6, after V lost 2 bases and J lost 9 bases. The CDR3 totals 15 residues. In DNA form, the CDR3 reads TGTGCCAGCAGCTTATGGCAGGGGGCGTCTTCACCCCTCCACTTT. It specifies CASSLWQGASSPLHF.

The chain recombines TRBV5-1 with TRBJ2-4, with D possibly being TRBD2 (5 bases). CDR1 and CDR2 (germline): SGHRS, YFSETQ. This CDR3 region has 17 residues. Trimming stripped 0 bases from V and 1 base from J, with 14 bases between. This CDR3 reads CASSLVGANTAKNIQYF. The CDR3 coding sequence is TGCGCCAGCAGCTTGGTGGGAGCCAATACGGCCAAAAACATTCAGTACTTC.

This sequence joins TRBV20-1 and TRBJ1-5, with D possibly being TRBD1 (5 bases). The CDR3 loop spans 14 amino acids. Germline assignment: CDR1 DFQATT and CDR2 SNEGSKA (reference sequence). The germline V and J ends were trimmed by 1 base and 3 bases, with 10 bases remaining between them. CDR3 loop: CSARAGTANQPQHF. The CDR3, as DNA: TGCAGTGCTAGAGCAGGGACGGCCAATCAGCCCCAGCATTTT.

This sequence joins TRBV6-6 and TRBJ1-1; tentative D call: TRBD1 (5 bases). The CDR3 contains 12 residues. CDR1 and CDR2 from the germline V gene are MNHNY and SVGAGI (reference sequence). Between the trimmed V and J ends, which lost 7 bases and 7 bases, there was a span of 13 bases. DNA of the CDR3: TGTGCCAGCACACAGGTTAACGGTGAAGCTTTCTTT. It is translated as CASTQVNGEAFF.

For the CDR3, the DNA is TGTGCCAGCAGCCAACTACCGGGACTAGCGCAAAATGAGCAGTTCTTC. Translation gives CASSQLPGLAQNEQFF. This chain joins TRBV3-1 and TRBJ2-1; TRBD2 matches at 10 bases. The junction had 8 bases not matched to a gene; V was cut back by 2 bases and J by 7 bases. The germline gives CDR1 LGHDT, CDR2 YNNKEL (reference sequence). CDR3 size: 16 residues.

The chain is built from TRBV11-2 and TRBJ1-2, with D perhaps TRBD1 (6 bases). The CDR3 extends over 13 amino acids. CDR1 SGHAT and CDR2 FQNNGV come from the germline V gene. With 5 bases removed from V and 4 bases from J, the gap between germline ends came to 11 bases. In DNA form, the CDR3 reads TGTGCCAGCAGCCACGAGGGGGTCTATGGCTACACCTTC. Its protein product is CASSHEGVYGYTF. The whole variable domain, filled in from reference TRBV11-2 and TRBJ1-2, reads EAGVAQSPRYKIIEKRQSVAFWCNPISGHATLYWYQQILGQGPKLLIQFQNNGVVDDSQLPKDRFSAERLKGVDSTLKIQPAKLEDSAVYLCASSHEGVYGYTFGSGTRLTVV.

V gene TRBV7-6 combines with J gene TRBJ2-5; 9 bases line up with TRBD2. The CDR3 is 15 residues long. J lost 5 bases, V lost 3 bases, and 7 bases had no gene match. Germline lookup yields CDR1 SGHVS and CDR2 FNYEAQ. The CDR3 spells CASSLGGLATETQYF. The CDR3 nucleotides are TGTGCCAGCAGCTTGGGCGGACTAGCGACTGAGACCCAGTACTTC.

The V call is TRBV27, the J call TRBJ2-5; TRBD1 aligns across 8 bases. The CDR3 runs 13 residues. CDR1 is MNHEY and CDR2 is SMNVEV in the germline V gene (reference sequence). V gave up 8 bases and J gave up 5 bases; unmatched junction bases: 7. Here the CDR3 reads CASGQGFLETQYF. In nucleotides, the CDR3 is TGTGCCAGCGGACAGGGTTTCCTGGAGACCCAGTACTTC.

This clonotype was seen ten or more times. The chain is built from TRBV12-3 or TRBV12-4 and TRBJ2-7; D gene ambiguous. The V end lost 3 bases, the J end lost 8 bases, and 14 bases lay between the germline ends. This CDR3 is 13 amino acids long. CDR3 nucleotides: TGTGCCAGCAGTTTTAGGGTCCCGCCCCAGCAGTACTTC. It is translated as CASSFRVPPQQYF.

The rearrangement uses TRBV2 and TRBJ2-1; 12 bases map to TRBD2. Germline trimming cut 3 bases from V and 3 bases from J; bases unmatched to any gene: 3. The length of the CDR3 is 16 residues. Germline assignment: CDR1 SNHLY and CDR2 FYNNEI. In nucleotides, the CDR3 is TGTGCCAGCAGTGAGAGGACTAGCGGGGTCTACAATGAGCAGTTCTTC. Translation gives CASSERTSGVYNEQFF.